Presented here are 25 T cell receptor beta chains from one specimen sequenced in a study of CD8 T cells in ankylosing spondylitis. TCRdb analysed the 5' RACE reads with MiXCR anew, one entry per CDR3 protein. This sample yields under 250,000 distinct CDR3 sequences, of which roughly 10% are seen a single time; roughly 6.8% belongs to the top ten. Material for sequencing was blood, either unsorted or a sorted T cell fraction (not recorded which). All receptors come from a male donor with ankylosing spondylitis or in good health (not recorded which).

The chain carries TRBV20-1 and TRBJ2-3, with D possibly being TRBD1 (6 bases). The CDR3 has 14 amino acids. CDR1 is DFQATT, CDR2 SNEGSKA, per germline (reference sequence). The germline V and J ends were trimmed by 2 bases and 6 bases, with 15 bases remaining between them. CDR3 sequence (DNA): TGCAGTGCTAGACCGACAGGTATTGCGGATACGCAGTATTTT. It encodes CSARPTGIADTQYF.

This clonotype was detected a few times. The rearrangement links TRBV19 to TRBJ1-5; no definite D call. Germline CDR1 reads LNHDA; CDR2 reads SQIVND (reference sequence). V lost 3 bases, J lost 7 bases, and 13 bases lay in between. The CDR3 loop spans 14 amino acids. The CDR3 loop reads CASSILEGTQPQHF. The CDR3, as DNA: TGTGCCAGTAGTATTTTGGAGGGTACGCAGCCCCAGCATTTT.

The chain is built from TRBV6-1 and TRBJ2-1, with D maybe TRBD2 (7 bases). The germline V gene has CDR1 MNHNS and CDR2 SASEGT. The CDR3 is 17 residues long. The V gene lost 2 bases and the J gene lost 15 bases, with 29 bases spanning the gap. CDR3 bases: TGTGCCAGCAGTGAATTGGGGGGCAGTCCTACAAATTCGGGAGGGTTCTTC. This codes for CASSELGGSPTNSGGFF.

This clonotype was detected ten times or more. CDR3 bases: TGTGCCAGCAGCGTGGATCGCAAGGGGGCGACTGAAGCTTTCTTT. This encodes CASSVDRKGATEAFF. The V call is TRBV7-3, the J call TRBJ1-1; TRBD1 matches at 7 bases. The trim removed 5 bases at V and 5 bases at J, leaving 11 bases unmatched. From germline, CDR1 is SGHTA and CDR2 FQGTGA. The CDR3 is 15 residues long.

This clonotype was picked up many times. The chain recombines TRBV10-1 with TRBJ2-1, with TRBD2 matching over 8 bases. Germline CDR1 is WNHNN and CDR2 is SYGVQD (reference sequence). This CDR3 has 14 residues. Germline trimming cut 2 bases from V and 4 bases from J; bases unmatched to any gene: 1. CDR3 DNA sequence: TGCGCCAGCAGTGAGAGCGGGGGATACAATGAGCAGTTCTTC. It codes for CASSESGGYNEQFF.

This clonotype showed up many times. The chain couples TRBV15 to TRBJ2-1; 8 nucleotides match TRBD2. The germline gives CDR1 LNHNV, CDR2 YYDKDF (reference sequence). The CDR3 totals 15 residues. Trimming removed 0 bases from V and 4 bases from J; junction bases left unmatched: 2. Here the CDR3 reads CATSRDREGYNEQFF. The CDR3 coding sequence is TGTGCCACCAGCAGAGATCGGGAGGGGTACAATGAGCAGTTCTTC.

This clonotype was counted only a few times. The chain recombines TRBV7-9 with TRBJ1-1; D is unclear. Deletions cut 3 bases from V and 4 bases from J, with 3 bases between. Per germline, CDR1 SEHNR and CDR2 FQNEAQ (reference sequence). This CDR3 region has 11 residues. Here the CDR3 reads CASSFSTEAFF. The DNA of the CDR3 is TGTGCCAGCAGCTTTTCCACTGAAGCTTTCTTT.

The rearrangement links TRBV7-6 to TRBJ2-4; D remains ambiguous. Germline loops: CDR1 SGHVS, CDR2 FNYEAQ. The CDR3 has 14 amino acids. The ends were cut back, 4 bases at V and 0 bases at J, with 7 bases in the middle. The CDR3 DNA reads TGTGCCAGCAGCTCCCTGTCAGCCAAAAACATTCAGTACTTC. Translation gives CASSSLSAKNIQYF.

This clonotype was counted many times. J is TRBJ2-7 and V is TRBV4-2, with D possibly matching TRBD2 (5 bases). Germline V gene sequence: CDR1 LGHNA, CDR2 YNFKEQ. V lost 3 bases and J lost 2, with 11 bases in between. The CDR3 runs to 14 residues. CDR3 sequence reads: CASSHDYLPYEQYF. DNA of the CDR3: TGTGCCAGCAGCCACGACTACCTCCCCTACGAGCAGTACTTC.

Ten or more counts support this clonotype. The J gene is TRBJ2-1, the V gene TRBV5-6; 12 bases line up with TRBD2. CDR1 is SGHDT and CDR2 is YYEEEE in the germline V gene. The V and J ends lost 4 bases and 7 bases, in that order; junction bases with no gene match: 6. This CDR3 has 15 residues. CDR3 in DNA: TGTGCCAGCAGCCAACTAGCGGGGGGTTTTAATGAGCAGTTCTTC. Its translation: CASSQLAGGFNEQFF.

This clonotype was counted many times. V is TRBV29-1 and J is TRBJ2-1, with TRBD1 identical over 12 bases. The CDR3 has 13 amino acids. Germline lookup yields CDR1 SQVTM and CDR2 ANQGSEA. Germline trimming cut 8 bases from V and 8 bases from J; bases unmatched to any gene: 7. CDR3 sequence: CSLWDRGRDEQFF. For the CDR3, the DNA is TGCAGCTTATGGGACAGGGGGCGTGATGAGCAGTTCTTC.

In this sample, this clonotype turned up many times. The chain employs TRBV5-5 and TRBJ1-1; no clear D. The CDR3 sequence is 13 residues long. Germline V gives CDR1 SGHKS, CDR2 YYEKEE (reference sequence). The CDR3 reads CASYLGIGTEAFF. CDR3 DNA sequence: TGTGCGTCATATCTGGGAATCGGCACTGAAGCTTTCTTT.

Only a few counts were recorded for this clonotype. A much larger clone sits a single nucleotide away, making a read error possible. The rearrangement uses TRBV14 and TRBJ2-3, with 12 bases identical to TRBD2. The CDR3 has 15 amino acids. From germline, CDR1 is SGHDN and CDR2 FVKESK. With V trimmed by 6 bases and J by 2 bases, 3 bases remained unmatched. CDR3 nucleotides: TGTGCCAGCAGACCTAGCGGGAGGGCCACAGATACGCAGTATTTT. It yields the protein CASRPSGRATDTQYF.

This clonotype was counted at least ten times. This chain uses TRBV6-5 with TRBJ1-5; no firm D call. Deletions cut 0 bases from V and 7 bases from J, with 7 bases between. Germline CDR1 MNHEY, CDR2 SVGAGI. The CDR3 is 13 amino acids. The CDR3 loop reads CASSYSGRQPQHF. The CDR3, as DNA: TGTGCCAGCAGTTACTCGGGTCGGCAGCCCCAGCATTTT.

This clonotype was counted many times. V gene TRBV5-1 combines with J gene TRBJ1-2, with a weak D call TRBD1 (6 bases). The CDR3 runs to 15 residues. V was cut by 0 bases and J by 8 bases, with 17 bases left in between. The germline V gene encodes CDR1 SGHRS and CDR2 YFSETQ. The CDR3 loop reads CASSLGLRGQMGYTF. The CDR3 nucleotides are TGCGCCAGCAGCTTGGGACTTCGGGGGCAGATGGGCTACACCTTC.

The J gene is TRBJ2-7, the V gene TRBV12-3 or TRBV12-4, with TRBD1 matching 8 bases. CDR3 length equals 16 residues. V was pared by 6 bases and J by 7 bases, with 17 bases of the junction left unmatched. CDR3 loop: CASSKRTGTHTIEQYF. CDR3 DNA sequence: TGTGCCAGCAGCAAACGGACAGGGACCCATACGATAGAGCAGTACTTC.

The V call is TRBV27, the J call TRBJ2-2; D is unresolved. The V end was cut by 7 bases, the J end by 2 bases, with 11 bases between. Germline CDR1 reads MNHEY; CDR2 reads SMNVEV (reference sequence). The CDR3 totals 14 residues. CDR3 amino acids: CASTLRANTGELFF. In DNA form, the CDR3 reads TGTGCCAGCACGCTCCGGGCTAACACCGGGGAGCTGTTTTTT.

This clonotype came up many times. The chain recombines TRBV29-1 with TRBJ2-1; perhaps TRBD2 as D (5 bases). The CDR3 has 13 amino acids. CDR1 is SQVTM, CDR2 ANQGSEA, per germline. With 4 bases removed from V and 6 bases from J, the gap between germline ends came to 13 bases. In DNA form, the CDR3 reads TGCAGCGTTGCACGGGATACCTTCAATGAGCAGTTCTTC. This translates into CSVARDTFNEQFF.

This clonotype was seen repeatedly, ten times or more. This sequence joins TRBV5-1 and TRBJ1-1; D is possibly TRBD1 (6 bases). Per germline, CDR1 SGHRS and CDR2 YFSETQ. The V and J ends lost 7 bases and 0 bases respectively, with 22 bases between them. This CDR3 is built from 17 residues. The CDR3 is CASASGLAGDMNTEAFF. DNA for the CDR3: TGCGCCAGCGCCTCTGGGCTTGCGGGGGACATGAACACTGAAGCTTTCTTT. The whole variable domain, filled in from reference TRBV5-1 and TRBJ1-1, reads KAGVTQTPRYLIKTRGQQVTLSCSPISGHRSVSWYQQTPGQGLQFLFEYFSETQRNKGNFPGRFSGRQFSNSRSEMNVSTLELGDSALYLCASASGLAGDMNTEAFFGQGTRLTVV.

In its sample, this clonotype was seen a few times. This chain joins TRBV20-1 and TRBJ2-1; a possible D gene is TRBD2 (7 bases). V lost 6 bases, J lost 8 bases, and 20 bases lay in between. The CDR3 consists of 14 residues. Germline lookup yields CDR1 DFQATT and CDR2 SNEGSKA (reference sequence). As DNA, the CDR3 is TGCAGTGCCCCCCGGGGGGCTCTTACGGATGAGCAGTTCTTC. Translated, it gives CSAPRGALTDEQFF.

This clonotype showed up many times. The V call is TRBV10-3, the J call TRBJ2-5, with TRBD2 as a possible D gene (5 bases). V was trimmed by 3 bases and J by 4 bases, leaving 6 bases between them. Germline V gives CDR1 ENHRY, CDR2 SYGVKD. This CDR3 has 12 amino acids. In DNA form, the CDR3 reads TGTGCCATCAGTGATCGGGGAGAGACCCAGTACTTC. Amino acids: CAISDRGETQYF.

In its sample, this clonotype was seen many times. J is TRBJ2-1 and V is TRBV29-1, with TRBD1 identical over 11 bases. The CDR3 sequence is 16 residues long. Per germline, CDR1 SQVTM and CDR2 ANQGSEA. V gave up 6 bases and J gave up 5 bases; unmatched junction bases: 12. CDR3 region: CSVDRGGTGGNNEQFF. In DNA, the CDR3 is TGCAGCGTCGATAGGGGCGGGACAGGGGGAAACAATGAGCAGTTCTTC.

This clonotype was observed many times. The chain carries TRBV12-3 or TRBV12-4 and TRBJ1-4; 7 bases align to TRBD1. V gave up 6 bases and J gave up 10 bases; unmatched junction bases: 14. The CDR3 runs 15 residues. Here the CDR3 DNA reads TGTGCCAGCAGGGGACCTGACAGGGTGACTGGAAAACTGTTTTTT. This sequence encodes CASRGPDRVTGKLFF.

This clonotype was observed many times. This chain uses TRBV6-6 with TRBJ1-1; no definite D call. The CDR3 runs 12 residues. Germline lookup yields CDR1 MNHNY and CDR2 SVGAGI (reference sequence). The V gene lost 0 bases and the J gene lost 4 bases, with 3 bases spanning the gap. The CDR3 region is CASSYSRTEAFF. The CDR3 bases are TGTGCCAGCAGTTACTCCCGCACTGAAGCTTTCTTT.

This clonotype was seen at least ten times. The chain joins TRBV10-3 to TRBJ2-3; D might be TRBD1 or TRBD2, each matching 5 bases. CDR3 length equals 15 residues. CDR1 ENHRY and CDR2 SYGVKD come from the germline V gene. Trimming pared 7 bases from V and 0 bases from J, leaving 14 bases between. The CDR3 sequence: CAITSGTASTDTQYF. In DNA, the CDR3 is TGTGCCATCACCTCCGGGACGGCTAGCACAGATACGCAGTATTTT.